Given below is one TCR beta chain in context. The data are from a study of blood T cell repertoires in COVID-19. Overall study context: T cells, B-cell-depleted T cells, or PBMCs supplied cDNA or gDNA.

The table came from immunoSEQ multiplex PCR; TCRdb's copy has only in-frame clones and leaves some out. The sample shows about 40,000 clones, more than 90% of them seen only once. CDR3 length: 11 amino acids. V was trimmed by 7 bases and J by 7 bases, leaving 13 bases between them. Germline CDR1 and CDR2: SQVTM and ANQGSEA. The sequencing input was peripheral blood. This rearrangement joins TRBV29-1 to TRBJ1-2; D is possibly TRBD1 (6 bases). The clonotype comes from a woman older than 75 with acute or convalescent COVID-19. The CDR3, as DNA: TGCAGCGCTTCTAGACAGGCTGGCTACACCTTC. Protein: CSASRQAGYTF.